This T cell receptor (beta chain) was captured in a study of OX40 agonist ivuxolimab in advanced cancers. Study-level findings and limits: Circulating CD4+ and CD8+ T cells showed clonal expansion by week 6 at 0.1 to 3.0 mg/kg. Low normalized clonal expansion also occurred in some nonresponding patients.

TCRdb keeps only in-frame clones here, not all; method: immunoSEQ multiplex PCR. The sample lists 30,000 to 35,000 clones; 88% were seen once. Trimming removed 0 bases from V and 0 bases from J, with 15 bases in between. This CDR3 is built from 17 residues. Germline-derived CDR1 and CDR2 are LGHNA and YNFKEQ. Of note for this clone: Its antigen is as yet unknown.

The receptor was derived from an adult with an advanced solid tumor such as melanoma, head and neck, liver or kidney cancer. The J gene is TRBJ2-7, the V gene TRBV4-2; possibly TRBD1 or TRBD2 for D (6 bases each). Material: CD4+ or CD8+ T cells sorted from blood, obtained in a trial of the OX40 agonist ivuxolimab. The CDR3 region has the DNA TGTGCCAGCAGCCAAGAAGGAGGGCAGGGACACTCCTACGAGCAGTACTTC. Encoded protein: CASSQEGGQGHSYEQYF.